The next 21 T cell receptor beta chains were all read from a single sample in a study of naive CD8 T cells in extremely preterm neonates. Sequencing used immunoSEQ multiplex PCR; TCRdb keeps in-frame clones, though not all of them. The repertoire holds several thousand clones, with roughly 98% as singletons. The source material was naive CD8+ T cells from blood. Receptors originate from a human donor in good health.

The chain uses TRBV2 and TRBJ2-5, with TRBD2 identical over 13 bases. V shed 4 bases, J shed 8 bases, and the junction held 7 bases outside the gene matches. The CDR3 consists of 15 residues. Per the germline V gene, CDR1 is SNHLY and CDR2 is FYNNEI. In DNA, the CDR3 is TGTGCCAGCAGTGGGACTAGCGGGAGACGAGATACCCAGTACTTC. Protein sequence: CASSGTSGRRDTQYF.

The chain is built from TRBV4-1 and TRBJ2-1; a possible D gene is TRBD1 (5 bases). Germline CDR1 reads MGHRA; CDR2 reads YSYEKL. The CDR3 spans 18 residues. V was cut by 0 bases and J by 0 bases, with 15 bases left in between. The DNA for the CDR3 is TGCGCCAGCAGCCAAGAAATTGGACACCAACCCTCCTACAATGAGCAGTTCTTC. Translating gives CASSQEIGHQPSYNEQFF.

The CDR3 DNA reads TGTGCCAGTATGGGGGACAGGGGGTACACTGAAGCTTTCTTT. Translation: CASMGDRGYTEAFF. The V call is TRBV19, the J call TRBJ1-1; 11 nucleotides agree with TRBD1. V dropped 7 bases and J dropped 3; count of bases not matched to a gene: 4. The CDR3 has 14 amino acids. CDR1 is LNHDA, CDR2 SQIVND, per germline (reference sequence).

This chain joins TRBV4-1 and TRBJ2-7, with D possibly being TRBD2 (5 bases). Trimming shortened V by 2 bases and J by 2 bases, and 13 bases separated the two germline ends. Germline loops: CDR1 MGHRA, CDR2 YSYEKL. The CDR3 has 15 amino acids. The CDR3 loop is CASSQSRGITYEQYF. The CDR3 DNA is TGCGCCAGCAGCCAATCCCGGGGAATAACCTACGAGCAGTACTTC.

The chain uses TRBV5-1 and TRBJ2-1, with a weak D call TRBD2 (5 bases). The germline V gene encodes CDR1 SGHRS and CDR2 YFSETQ. Trimming removed 2 bases from V and 6 bases from J, with 12 bases in between. The CDR3 contains 14 residues. CDR3 nucleotide sequence: TGCGCCAGCAGCTTCTTAGGCGGAGGCAATGAGCAGTTCTTC. It is translated as CASSFLGGGNEQFF.

Notes on this clone: A junction end diverges from the germline sequence, so it may reflect a read error. The chain carries TRBV5-6 and TRBJ2-5; tentatively, D is TRBD2 (6 bases). This CDR3 contains 14 residues. Germline V gene sequence: CDR1 SGHDT, CDR2 YYEEEE. The CDR3 region has the DNA TGTGCCAGCAGCTTTGGGGGGTACCAAGATACCCAGTACTTC. Translating gives CASSFGGYQDTQYF.

The count of this clone is one. This chain joins TRBV27 and TRBJ1-2; no clear D gene. Trimming stripped 2 bases from V and 5 bases from J, with 12 bases between. The CDR3 extends over 14 amino acids. Germline V gene lookup returns CDR1 MNHEY and CDR2 SMNVEV (reference sequence). The CDR3 sequence is CASSLGVTGYGYTF. DNA for the CDR3: TGTGCCAGCAGTTTAGGAGTTACGGGGTATGGCTACACCTTC.

V gene TRBV30 combines with J gene TRBJ2-1; D gene uncertain. Germline loops: CDR1 GTSNPN, CDR2 SVGIG (reference sequence). The V end lost 4 bases, the J end lost 7 bases, and 8 bases lay between the germline ends. This CDR3 spans 11 amino acids. This CDR3 reads CAWTSGNEQFF. As DNA, the CDR3 is TGTGCCTGGACGTCCGGTAATGAGCAGTTCTTC. Full variable domain (rest looked up from reference TRBV30 and TRBJ2-1): SQTIHQWPATLVQPVGSPLSLECTVEGTSNPNLYWYRQAAGRGLQLLFYSVGIGQISSEVPQNLSASRPQDRQFILSSKKLLLSDSGFYLCAWTSGNEQFFGPGTRLTVL.

The genes are TRBV6-5 and TRBJ2-1, with TRBD2 matching 16 bases. Looked up from germline, CDR1 is MNHEY and CDR2 is SVGAGI. The CDR3 runs 14 residues. V shed 7 bases and J 10 bases; nucleotides not matched to a gene: 4. The CDR3: CASTPGLAGGEQFF. CDR3 coding DNA: TGTGCCAGCACTCCGGGACTAGCGGGAGGGGAGCAGTTCTTC.

The chain uses TRBV11-2 and TRBJ1-2; no clear D. The V end was cut by 1 base, the J end by 3 bases, with 21 bases between. The germline V gene has CDR1 SGHAT and CDR2 FQNNGV. The CDR3 consists of 18 residues. CDR3 in DNA: TGTGCCAGCAGCTTAGGGTCCTGGGTATATAACAGAGACTATGGCTACACCTTC. Translating it yields CASSLGSWVYNRDYGYTF.

This chain joins TRBV29-1 and TRBJ2-7; no firm D call. Trimming cost V 4 bases and J 1 base, with 8 bases left between them. The V gene's germline CDR1 is SQVTM and CDR2 ANQGSEA. The CDR3 consists of 12 residues. Here the CDR3 reads CSVVRGSYEQYF. For the CDR3, the DNA is TGCAGCGTTGTCAGAGGATCCTACGAGCAGTACTTC.

This sequence joins TRBV7-6 and TRBJ2-7, with D possibly TRBD1 on 6 matching bases. CDR3 length equals 16 residues. CDR1 SGHVS and CDR2 FNYEAQ come from the germline V gene. Trimming took off 5 bases at V and 0 bases at J, with 17 bases between the two ends. CDR3 sequence: CASSPRTARTSYEQYF. The CDR3 coding sequence is TGTGCCAGCAGCCCCCGGACAGCGAGAACCTCCTACGAGCAGTACTTC.

This chain connects TRBV5-6 to TRBJ2-5; TRBD2 matches 7 bases. Germline V lookup: CDR1 SGHDT, CDR2 YYEEEE. This CDR3 is built from 16 residues. The J segment lost 1 base and the V segment lost 3 bases, leaving 9 bases of the junction unmatched. The CDR3 nucleotides read TGTGCCAGCAGCTCTACCTTGGGGGAGGGCCAAGAGACCCAGTACTTC. Translating gives CASSSTLGEGQETQYF.

The V gene is TRBV6-5, the J gene TRBJ1-1; possibly TRBD1 for D (5 bases). The CDR3 is 14 amino acids. The ends were cut back, 5 bases at V and 2 bases at J, with 12 bases in the middle. Germline CDR1 is MNHEY and CDR2 is SVGAGI. CDR3 sequence: CASSPQTVNTEAFF. The DNA for the CDR3 is TGTGCCAGCAGTCCCCAGACAGTCAACACTGAAGCTTTCTTT.

The CDR3 protein is CASAGGDSTDTQYF. CDR3 nucleotide sequence: TGTGCCTCGGCGGGGGGGGACAGCACAGATACGCAGTATTTT. V gene TRBV30 combines with J gene TRBJ2-3, with TRBD2 matching over 9 bases. CDR1 and CDR2 (germline): GTSNPN, SVGIG (reference sequence). The CDR3 extends over 14 amino acids. After removal of 7 bases from V and 0 bases from J, the junction contained 5 bases not matched to a gene.

The rearrangement links TRBV6-5 to TRBJ2-7; D remains ambiguous. V was clipped by 4 bases and J by 2 bases, with 3 bases between them. Germline CDR1 MNHEY, CDR2 SVGAGI. The CDR3 runs 11 residues. The CDR3 loop reads CASSSAYEQYF. DNA for the CDR3: TGTGCCAGCAGTTCCGCCTACGAGCAGTACTTC.

V and J are TRBV27 and TRBJ1-2; D unresolved. Trimming removed 3 bases from V and 4 bases from J, with 9 bases in between. This CDR3 is 13 amino acids long. CDR1 is MNHEY and CDR2 is SMNVEV in the germline V gene (reference sequence). CDR3 in amino acids: CASSFRGTYGYTF. As DNA, the CDR3 is TGTGCCAGCAGTTTTCGGGGAACCTATGGCTACACCTTC.

The chain combines TRBV10-3 with TRBJ1-2; a possible D gene is TRBD1 (5 bases). Germline V gene lookup returns CDR1 ENHRY and CDR2 SYGVKD. The CDR3 runs 14 residues. V lost 3 bases to trimming and J lost 8 bases, with 16 bases between them. The CDR3 reads CAISDGTHQIGYTF. Written as DNA, the CDR3 is TGTGCCATCAGTGACGGGACTCACCAAATAGGCTACACCTTC.

V usage is TRBV9 and J usage is TRBJ2-1; 7 bases are shared with TRBD1. Trimming cost V 2 bases and J 4 bases; bases outside gene matches: 6. The CDR3 is 15 residues long. Per the germline V gene, CDR1 is SGDLS and CDR2 is YYNGEE. CDR3 residues: CASSVSSGQYNEQFF. Here the CDR3 DNA reads TGTGCCAGCAGCGTTTCCTCGGGACAGTACAATGAGCAGTTCTTC.

To note about this clone: One junction end disagrees with the germline gene, perhaps due to a read error. V and J are TRBV11-2 and TRBJ2-5, with TRBD1 matching over 9 bases. This CDR3 comprises 16 residues. The germline gives CDR1 SGHAT, CDR2 FQNNGV. The CDR3: CASSSIGQGFEDTQYF. The CDR3 DNA reads as TGTGCCAGCAGCTCCATCGGACAGGGGTTTGAAGATACCCAGTACTTC.

The chain has TRBV6-5 and TRBJ2-2; D uncertain. Germline-derived CDR1 and CDR2 are MNHEY and SVGAGI. Deletions cut 5 bases from V and 4 bases from J, with 5 bases between. CDR3 length: 12 residues. The CDR3 loop is CASSLTTGELFF. CDR3 nucleotides: TGTGCCAGCAGTCTAACCACCGGGGAGCTGTTTTTT.